The 26 T cell receptor beta chains given below trace back to one sample, sequenced in a study of OX40 agonist ivuxolimab in advanced cancers. Libraries were prepared by immunoSEQ multiplex PCR; TCRdb keeps only in-frame clonotypes and omits some of them. The sample holds 35,000 to 40,000 clones, approximately 82% seen once. Sequenced here: CD4+ or CD8+ T cells sorted from blood, sampled in a trial of the OX40 agonist ivuxolimab. Receptors were obtained from an adult with an advanced solid tumor such as melanoma, head and neck, liver or kidney cancer.

The chain combines TRBV7-8 with TRBJ2-7; D gene uncertain. CDR3 length: 12 residues. Trimming stripped 2 bases from V and 7 bases from J, with 9 bases between. Germline CDR1 reads SGHVS; CDR2 reads FQNEAQ. CDR3 sequence (DNA): TGTGCCAGCAGCTTAAACCTCGGGGAGCAGTACTTC. Protein sequence: CASSLNLGEQYF.

Only a few counts were recorded for this clone. The chain joins TRBV6-1 to TRBJ2-1, with 7 positions matching TRBD2. Losses at the gene ends were 8 bases for V and 3 bases for J; bases not matched to a gene: 4. Germline V gene data show CDR1 as MNHNS and CDR2 as SASEGT. The CDR3 is 13 residues long. In nucleotides, the CDR3 is TGTGCCAGCTCCGGGACTATCTACAATGAGCAGTTCTTC. It is translated as CASSGTIYNEQFF.

The chain recombines TRBV29-1 with TRBJ2-3; a possible D gene is TRBD1 (6 bases). The CDR3 sequence is 12 residues long. The germline V gene encodes CDR1 SQVTM and CDR2 ANQGSEA. V lost 3 bases and J 5 bases, leaving 9 bases between the germline ends. The CDR3 spells CSVDEGQDTQYF. In nucleotides, the CDR3 is TGCAGCGTTGACGAGGGACAAGATACGCAGTATTTT.

V usage is TRBV20-1 and J usage is TRBJ1-2, with D maybe TRBD1 (6 bases). Trimming removed 4 bases at V and 6 bases at J, with 9 bases between. CDR3 length equals 11 residues. Germline assignment: CDR1 DFQATT and CDR2 SNEGSKA (reference sequence). CDR3 loop: CSATQGHGYTF. The CDR3 DNA reads TGCAGTGCTACACAGGGACATGGCTACACCTTC.

The chain joins TRBV19 to TRBJ2-6; a weak D match, TRBD1 (5 bases). V was cut by 7 bases and J by 2 bases, with 12 bases left in between. Germline loops: CDR1 LNHDA, CDR2 SQIVND (reference sequence). The CDR3 covers 15 residues. CDR3 coding DNA: TGTGCCAGTACCGTTGTAGGGGCTGGGGCCAACGTCCTGACTTTC. It translates to CASTVVGAGANVLTF.

The chain recombines TRBV7-8 with TRBJ1-2; no firm D call. V lost 5 bases, J lost 2 bases, and 18 bases lay in between. This CDR3 is built from 16 residues. The germline CDR1 and CDR2 sequences are SGHVS and FQNEAQ. CDR3 nucleotides: TGTGCCAGCAGCCCTGGGTTTAGGGCGTTGAACTATGGCTACACCTTC. As protein: CASSPGFRALNYGYTF.

This sequence joins TRBV7-2 and TRBJ2-3; unclear D gene. CDR3 size: 13 residues. Trimming pared 5 bases from V and 6 bases from J, leaving 12 bases between. The germline CDR1 and CDR2 sequences are SGHTA and FQGNSA. CDR3 nucleotide sequence: TGTGCCAGCAGCCCTAATCCCGGGGATACGCAGTATTTT. As protein: CASSPNPGDTQYF.

The chain is built from TRBV7-2 and TRBJ1-1; D not resolved. The V gene's germline CDR1 is SGHTA and CDR2 FQGNSA. Trimming stripped 6 bases from V and 1 base from J, with 9 bases between. This CDR3 is 13 amino acids long. The CDR3 region has the DNA TGTGCCAGCAGGGGGTGGGGGAACACTGAAGCTTTCTTT. Encoded protein: CASRGWGNTEAFF.

This chain uses TRBV7-2 with TRBJ1-5; D remains ambiguous. This CDR3 has 13 residues. V lost 5 bases to trimming and J lost 3 bases, with 8 bases between them. Per the germline V gene, CDR1 is SGHTA and CDR2 is FQGNSA. The CDR3: CASSTIYNQPQHF. The DNA for the CDR3 is TGTGCCAGCAGCACCATTTACAATCAGCCCCAGCATTTT.

The genes are TRBV7-3 and TRBJ2-7; the match to TRBD1 covers 9 bases. After removal of 4 bases from V and 2 bases from J, the junction contained 9 bases not matched to a gene. The CDR3 covers 16 residues. CDR1 and CDR2 (germline): SGHTA, FQGTGA. The CDR3 is CASSCHRGPPTYEQYF. The CDR3 region has the DNA TGTGCCAGCAGCTGTCACAGGGGGCCGCCTACCTACGAGCAGTACTTC.

A few counts support this clone. V and J are TRBV6-1 and TRBJ2-6, with 7 nucleotides matching TRBD1. Per germline, CDR1 MNHNS and CDR2 SASEGT. Germline trimming cut 4 bases from V and 4 bases from J; bases unmatched to any gene: 4. The CDR3 is 15 amino acids. CDR3 coding DNA: TGTGCCAGCAGTGCTACAGGGGCCGGGGCCAACGTCCTGACTTTC. Translation gives CASSATGAGANVLTF.

The V call is TRBV16, the J call TRBJ2-3, with unresolved D. CDR1 is KGHSY, CDR2 FQNENV, per germline. V lost 0 bases to trimming and J lost 2 bases, with 6 bases between them. This CDR3 comprises 14 residues. CDR3 coding DNA: TGTGCCAGCAGCCAATCTGGCTACACAGATACGCAGTATTTT. Translation: CASSQSGYTDTQYF. Full variable domain (rest looked up from reference TRBV16 and TRBJ2-3): GEEVAQTPKHLVRGEGQKAKLYCAPIKGHSYVFWYQQVLKNEFKFLISFQNENVFDETGMPKERFSAKCLPNSPCSLEIQATKLEDSAVYFCASSQSGYTDTQYFGPGTRLTVL.

CDR3 bases: TGTGCCAGTAGTATAGGCTGGCTCAGGGGAGGGAACACCGGGGAGCTGTTTTTT. This codes for CASSIGWLRGGNTGELFF. The chain carries TRBV19 and TRBJ2-2, with D perhaps TRBD1 or TRBD2 (6 bases each). CDR3 length: 18 amino acids. Trimming shortened V by 1 base and J by 1 base, and 16 bases separated the two germline ends. Germline V gene data show CDR1 as LNHDA and CDR2 as SQIVND (reference sequence).

This chain links TRBV7-3 with TRBJ2-5; no reliable D call. Germline-derived CDR1 and CDR2 are SGHTA and FQGTGA. This CDR3 is built from 13 residues. With 4 bases removed from V and 0 bases from J, the gap between germline ends came to 6 bases. The CDR3 region has the DNA TGTGCCAGCAGCTACGGCCACCAAGAGACCCAGTACTTC. This encodes CASSYGHQETQYF.

This clone was seen a handful of times. This chain joins TRBV6-1 and TRBJ1-5; D gene unclear. The germline V and J ends were trimmed by 2 bases and 1 base, with 24 bases remaining between them. The CDR3 spans 20 residues. Germline V lookup: CDR1 MNHNS, CDR2 SASEGT. The CDR3 DNA reads as TGTGCCAGCAGTGAATCCAAACTTCCAATGGCCTACGGGAGCAATCAGCCCCAGCATTTT. Translating gives CASSESKLPMAYGSNQPQHF.

V is TRBV19 and J is TRBJ1-2; 7 positions agree with TRBD1. Germline CDR1 and CDR2: LNHDA and SQIVND (reference sequence). The J segment lost 4 bases and the V segment lost 6 bases, leaving 8 bases of the junction unmatched. This CDR3 is 14 amino acids long. DNA for the CDR3: TGTGCCAGTAGGACGACAGGGTTTAGCTATGGCTACACCTTC. Encoded protein: CASRTTGFSYGYTF.

This chain connects TRBV12-5 to TRBJ1-5; D is uncertain. The germline V gene has CDR1 LGHNT and CDR2 FRNRAP. This CDR3 region has 14 residues. With 2 bases removed from V and 1 base from J, the gap between germline ends came to 6 bases. The CDR3 DNA sequence: TGTGCTAGTGGTTTGTACGGGAGCAATCAGCCCCAGCATTTT. Residues: CASGLYGSNQPQHF.

The V call is TRBV19, the J call TRBJ2-2; D is possibly TRBD1 or TRBD2 (5 bases each). CDR3 length equals 16 residues. The germline V and J ends were trimmed by 3 bases and 1 base, with 12 bases remaining between them. Germline CDR1 and CDR2: LNHDA and SQIVND (reference sequence). The CDR3 is CASSIWGRWNTGELFF. The CDR3 bases are TGTGCCAGTAGTATTTGGGGACGGTGGAACACCGGGGAGCTGTTTTTT.

This chain uses TRBV7-9 with TRBJ2-1; 16 bases are a match to TRBD2. The ends lost 1 base at V and 4 bases at J; junction bases unmatched: 4. The germline CDR1 and CDR2 sequences are SEHNR and FQNEAQ (reference sequence). This CDR3 has 18 amino acids. CDR3 region: CASSLVGLAGGLYNEQFF. In DNA form, the CDR3 reads TGTGCCAGCAGCTTAGTGGGACTAGCGGGGGGGTTATACAATGAGCAGTTCTTC.

The chain employs TRBV19 and TRBJ2-3; TRBD1 aligns across 7 bases. Germline CDR1 is LNHDA and CDR2 is SQIVND (reference sequence). CDR3 length: 13 residues. J gave up 6 bases and V 8 bases, and 8 bases lay outside the gene matches. Here the CDR3 DNA reads TGTGCCAGTTTGGGTCAGGGGGAGGATACGCAGTATTTT. Amino acid sequence: CASLGQGEDTQYF.

The chain joins TRBV6-5 to TRBJ1-5, with a possible D match to TRBD1 (5 bases). V was clipped by 3 bases and J by 4 bases, with 10 bases between them. This CDR3 has 14 residues. Germline V lookup: CDR1 MNHEY, CDR2 SVGAGI. CDR3 sequence: CASSYAGSNQPQHF. The CDR3 nucleotides read TGTGCCAGCAGTTATGCAGGGTCAAATCAGCCCCAGCATTTT.

The rearrangement joins TRBV5-1 to TRBJ2-3, with 15 bases lining up with TRBD2. The CDR3 runs to 19 residues. Germline CDR1 and CDR2: SGHRS and YFSETQ. The J segment lost 0 bases and the V segment lost 2 bases, leaving 7 bases of the junction unmatched. In DNA, the CDR3 is TGCGCCAGCAGCTTTACGGGACTAGCGGGGGGCGGAAGCACAGATACGCAGTATTTT. This sequence encodes CASSFTGLAGGGSTDTQYF.

The rearrangement uses TRBV28 and TRBJ1-3, with D tentatively TRBD1 (5 bases). This CDR3 has 13 amino acids. Trimming stripped 6 bases from V and 4 bases from J, with 10 bases between. Germline assignment: CDR1 MDHEN and CDR2 SYDVKM. The CDR3 DNA sequence: TGTGCCAGCAGCGTGGGGGGGGGAAACACCATATATTTT. This sequence encodes CASSVGGGNTIYF.

This clone occurred a few times. V is TRBV29-1 and J is TRBJ1-1, with a weak D call TRBD1 (6 bases). Germline-derived CDR1 and CDR2 are SQVTM and ANQGSEA. The CDR3 is 14 amino acids. Trimming cost V 4 bases and J 1 base, with 13 bases left between them. CDR3 region: CSVVLARGNTEAFF. DNA of the CDR3: TGCAGCGTTGTTTTAGCCAGGGGGAACACTGAAGCTTTCTTT.

This clone was counted between two and nine times. An end of the junction does not agree with germline; a read error may underlie this. The rearrangement uses TRBV7-7 and TRBJ2-1; 9 bases are a match to TRBD2. This CDR3 contains 14 residues. In germline, CDR1 is SSHAT, CDR2 FNYEAQ (reference sequence). The chain's CDR3 is CASSLGLAGNEQFF. The DNA of the CDR3 is TGTGCTAGCAGCTTAGGTCTAGCGGGGAATGAGCAGTTCTTC.

This rearrangement joins TRBV10-3 to TRBJ2-7; D not certain. CDR3 length: 10 amino acids. The germline CDR1 and CDR2 sequences are ENHRY and SYGVKD. Trimming removed 10 bases from V and 1 base from J, with 5 bases in between. The CDR3 spells CATPSYEQYF. Here the CDR3 DNA reads TGTGCCACGCCTTCCTACGAGCAGTACTTC.